This TCR beta chain was captured in a study of graft-versus-host responses after intestinal transplantation. Background on the study: Transplant recipients had multivisceral, liver-intestinal, or isolated intestinal grafts. Notes on the study in general: Early post-transplant HvG declines tracked with peak circulating GvH clone levels.

Germline lookup yields CDR1 SGHVS and CDR2 FNYEAQ. The CDR3 sequence is 12 residues long. Trimming removed 4 bases at V and 7 bases at J, with 8 bases between. Clones were read by immunoSEQ multiplex PCR, and TCRdb kept only the in-frame ones, dropping some. Of approximately 92,000 clones listed, just over 90% are singletons. For this clone: As yet, its antigen is unknown.

The input for sequencing was unstimulated CD8+ T cells sorted from spleen or lymph node cells, taken before intestinal transplant. This clonotype was sampled from a human donor who received an intestinal transplant. The chain links TRBV7-6 to TRBJ2-1; D is unclear. CDR3 loop: CASSSLWNEQFF. CDR3 sequence (DNA): TGTGCCAGCAGCTCCCTTTGGAATGAGCAGTTCTTC.